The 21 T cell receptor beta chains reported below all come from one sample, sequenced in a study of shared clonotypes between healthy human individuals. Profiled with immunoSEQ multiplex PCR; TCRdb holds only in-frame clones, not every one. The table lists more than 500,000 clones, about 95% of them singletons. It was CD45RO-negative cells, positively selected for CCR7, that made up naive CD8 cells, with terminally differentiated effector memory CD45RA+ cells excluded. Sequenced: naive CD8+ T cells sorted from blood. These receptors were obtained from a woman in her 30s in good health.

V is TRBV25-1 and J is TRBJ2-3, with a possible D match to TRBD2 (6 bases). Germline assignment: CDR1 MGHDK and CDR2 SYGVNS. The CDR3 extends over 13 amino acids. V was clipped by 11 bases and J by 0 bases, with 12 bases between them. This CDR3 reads CAVSGVSTDTQYF. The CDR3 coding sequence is TGTGCCGTTTCGGGAGTCAGCACAGATACGCAGTATTTT. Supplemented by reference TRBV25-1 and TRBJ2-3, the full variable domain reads EADIYQTPRYLVIGTGKKITLECSQTMGHDKMYWYQQDPGMELHLIHYSYGVNSTEKGDLSSESTVSRIRTEHFPLTLESARPSHTSQYLCAVSGVSTDTQYFGPGTRLTVL.

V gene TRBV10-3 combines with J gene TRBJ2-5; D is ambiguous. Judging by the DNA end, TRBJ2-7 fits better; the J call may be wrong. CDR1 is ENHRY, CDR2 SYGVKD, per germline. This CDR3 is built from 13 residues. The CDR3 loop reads CAIRAPGTYEQYF. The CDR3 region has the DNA TGTGCCATCAGGGCACCAGGAACCTACGAGCAGTACTTC.

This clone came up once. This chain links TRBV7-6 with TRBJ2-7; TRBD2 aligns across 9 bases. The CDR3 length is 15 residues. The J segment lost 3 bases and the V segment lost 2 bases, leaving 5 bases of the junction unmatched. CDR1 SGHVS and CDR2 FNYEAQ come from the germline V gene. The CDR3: CASSLSATSGYEQYF. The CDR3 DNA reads TGTGCCAGCAGCTTATCTGCGACTAGCGGCTACGAGCAGTACTTC.

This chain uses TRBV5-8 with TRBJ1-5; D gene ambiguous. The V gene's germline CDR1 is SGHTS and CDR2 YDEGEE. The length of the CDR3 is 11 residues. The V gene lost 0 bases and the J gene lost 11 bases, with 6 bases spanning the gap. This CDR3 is CASSLGVSQHF. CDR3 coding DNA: TGTGCCAGCAGCTTGGGAGTGTCCCAGCATTTT.

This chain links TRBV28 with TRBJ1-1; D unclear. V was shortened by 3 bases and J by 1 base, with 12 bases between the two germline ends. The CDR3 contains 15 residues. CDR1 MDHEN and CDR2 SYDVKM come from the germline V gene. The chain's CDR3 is CASSFSRVGNTEAFF. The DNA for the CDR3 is TGTGCCAGCAGTTTCAGTCGCGTCGGGAACACTGAAGCTTTCTTT.

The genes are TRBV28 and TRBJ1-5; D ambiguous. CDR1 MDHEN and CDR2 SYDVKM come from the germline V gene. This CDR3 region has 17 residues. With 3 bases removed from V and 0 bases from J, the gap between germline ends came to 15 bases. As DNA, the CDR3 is TGTGCCAGCAGTTTCCCTGTGGAGGGTGATAGCAATCAGCCCCAGCATTTT. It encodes CASSFPVEGDSNQPQHF.

CDR3 residues: CASSIDRLTHREEGDQPQHF. The CDR3 nucleotides are TGTGCCAGTAGTATAGACCGATTGACCCACAGAGAGGAAGGGGATCAGCCCCAGCATTTT. The J gene is TRBJ1-5, the V gene TRBV19; D is possibly TRBD1 (5 bases). Trimming removed 0 bases at V and 5 bases at J, with 26 bases between. Germline V gene lookup returns CDR1 LNHDA and CDR2 SQIVND (reference sequence). The CDR3 sequence is 20 residues long.

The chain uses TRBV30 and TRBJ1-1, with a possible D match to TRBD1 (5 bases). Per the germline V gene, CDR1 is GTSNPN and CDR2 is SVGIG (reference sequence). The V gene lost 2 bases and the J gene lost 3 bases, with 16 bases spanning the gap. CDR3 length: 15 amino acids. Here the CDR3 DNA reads TGTGCCTGGAGTAAGTTTGAGGGGTTGTACACTGAAGCTTTCTTT. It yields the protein CAWSKFEGLYTEAFF.

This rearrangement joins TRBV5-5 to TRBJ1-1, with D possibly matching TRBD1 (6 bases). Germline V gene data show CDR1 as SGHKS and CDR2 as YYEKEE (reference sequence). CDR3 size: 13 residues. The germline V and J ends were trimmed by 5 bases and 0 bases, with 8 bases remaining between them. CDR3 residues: CASRRDMNTEAFF. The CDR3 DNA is TGTGCCAGCAGGAGGGACATGAACACTGAAGCTTTCTTT.

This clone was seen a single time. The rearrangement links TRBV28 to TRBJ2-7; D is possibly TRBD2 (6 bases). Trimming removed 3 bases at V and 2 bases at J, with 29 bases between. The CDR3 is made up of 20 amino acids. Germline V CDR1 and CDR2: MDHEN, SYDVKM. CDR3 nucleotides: TGTGCCAGCAGTTTTAATCTCCCTAGGCGGGAAAACAATTCCCCCTACGAGCAGTACTTC. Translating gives CASSFNLPRRENNSPYEQYF. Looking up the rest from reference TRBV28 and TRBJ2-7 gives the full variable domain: DVKVTQSSRYLVKRTGEKVFLECVQDMDHENMFWYRQDPGLGLRLIYFSYDVKMKEKGDIPEGYSVSREKKERFSLILESASTNQTSMYLCASSFNLPRRENNSPYEQYFGPGTRLTVT.

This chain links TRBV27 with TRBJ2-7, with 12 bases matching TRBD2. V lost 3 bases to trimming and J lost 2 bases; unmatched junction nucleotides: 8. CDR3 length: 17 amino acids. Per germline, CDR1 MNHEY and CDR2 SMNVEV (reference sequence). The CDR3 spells CASSLTGLAGAAYEQYF. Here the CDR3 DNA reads TGTGCCAGCAGTTTGACGGGACTAGCGGGTGCCGCCTACGAGCAGTACTTC.

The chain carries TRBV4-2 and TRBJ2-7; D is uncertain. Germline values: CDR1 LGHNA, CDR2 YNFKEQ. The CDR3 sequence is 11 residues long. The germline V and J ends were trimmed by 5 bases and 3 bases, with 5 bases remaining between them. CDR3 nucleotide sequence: TGTGCCAGCAGCTCGGGCTACGAGCAGTACTTC. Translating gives CASSSGYEQYF.

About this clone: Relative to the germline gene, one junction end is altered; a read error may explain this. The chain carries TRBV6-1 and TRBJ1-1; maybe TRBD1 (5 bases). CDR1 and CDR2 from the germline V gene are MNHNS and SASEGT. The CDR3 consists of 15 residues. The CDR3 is CASSEAGRAESEAFF. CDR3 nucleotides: TGTGCCAGCAGCGAAGCGGGCAGGGCGGAGAGTGAAGCTTTCTTT.

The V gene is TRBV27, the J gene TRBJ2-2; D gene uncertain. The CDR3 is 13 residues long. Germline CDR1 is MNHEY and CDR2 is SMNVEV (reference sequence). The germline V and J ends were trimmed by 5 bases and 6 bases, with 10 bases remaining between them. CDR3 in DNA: TGTGCCAGCAGTCTAGGACGGGCCGGGGAGCTGTTTTTT. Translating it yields CASSLGRAGELFF.

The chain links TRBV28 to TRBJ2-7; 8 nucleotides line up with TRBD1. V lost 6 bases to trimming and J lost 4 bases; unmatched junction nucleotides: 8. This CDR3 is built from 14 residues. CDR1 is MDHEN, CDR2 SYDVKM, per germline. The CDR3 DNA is TGTGCCAGCAGGGCCGGGACAGGACCTTACGAGCAGTACTTC. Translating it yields CASRAGTGPYEQYF.

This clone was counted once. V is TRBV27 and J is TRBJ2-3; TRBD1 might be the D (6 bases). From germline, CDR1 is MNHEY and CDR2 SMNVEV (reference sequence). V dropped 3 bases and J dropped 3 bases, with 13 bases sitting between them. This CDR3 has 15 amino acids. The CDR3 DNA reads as TGTGCCAGCAGTTTCATGGGGGCCAGTACAGATACGCAGTATTTT. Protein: CASSFMGASTDTQYF.

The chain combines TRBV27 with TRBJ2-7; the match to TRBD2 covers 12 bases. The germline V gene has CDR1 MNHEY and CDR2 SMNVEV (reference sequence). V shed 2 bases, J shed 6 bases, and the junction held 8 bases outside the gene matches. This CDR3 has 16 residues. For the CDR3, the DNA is TGTGCCAGCAGTTTAGTTGGGTCTAGCGGGAGGGTCGAGCAGTACTTC. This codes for CASSLVGSSGRVEQYF.

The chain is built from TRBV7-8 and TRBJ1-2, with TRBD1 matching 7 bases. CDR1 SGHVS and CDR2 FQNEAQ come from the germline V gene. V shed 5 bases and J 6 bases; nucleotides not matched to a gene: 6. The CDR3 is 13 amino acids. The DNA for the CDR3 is TGTGCCAGCAGCCACGCCAGGGGGGATGGCTACACCTTC. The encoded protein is CASSHARGDGYTF.

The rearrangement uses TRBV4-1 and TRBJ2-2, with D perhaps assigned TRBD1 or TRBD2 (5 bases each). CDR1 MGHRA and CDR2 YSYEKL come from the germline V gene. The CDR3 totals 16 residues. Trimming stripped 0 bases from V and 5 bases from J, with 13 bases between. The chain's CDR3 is CASSQDKGPGTGELFF. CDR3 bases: TGCGCCAGCAGCCAAGATAAGGGACCCGGGACCGGGGAGCTGTTTTTT.

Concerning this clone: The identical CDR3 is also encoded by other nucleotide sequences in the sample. Here the CDR3 reads CASSLDGETQYF. For the CDR3, the DNA is TGTGCCAGCAGCTTAGATGGGGAGACCCAGTACTTC. J is TRBJ2-5 and V is TRBV7-8; D remains ambiguous. CDR1 and CDR2 from the germline V gene are SGHVS and FQNEAQ. CDR3 length equals 12 residues. V was cut by 1 base and J by 5 bases, with 5 bases left in between.

CDR3 coding DNA: TGTGCCAGCAGTTCTGAAGTGACAGGGGTCTACGAGCAGTACTTC. Translation: CASSSEVTGVYEQYF. The rearrangement links TRBV28 to TRBJ2-7; TRBD1 matches 8 bases. The CDR3 is 15 amino acids. Germline CDR1 reads MDHEN; CDR2 reads SYDVKM. The J segment lost 3 bases and the V segment lost 4 bases, leaving 8 bases of the junction unmatched.